These T cell receptor beta chains were read from a single sample in a study of beta chain features in type 1 diabetes. The repertoire was sequenced with immunoSEQ multiplex PCR; TCRdb's copy has only in-frame clones and lacks some. The profile covers roughly 310,000 clones, with 9.5% to 12% appearing a single time and 0.015% taken by the ten largest. The source material was naive CD4+ T cells from blood. These receptors came from a woman aged 30 to 39 in good health. Both conserved end residues are part of each CDR3. The order of the fields is D gene, J gene, V gene, clone size, CDR3 DNA, CDR3 protein. The D gene is left open where the match is weak. The size of a clone is reported for some rows only, either as once, few or many, or as a class for expanded clones.

NA,TRBJ1-2,TRBV30,few,TGTGCCTGGAGTGCCACATATGGCTACACCTTC,CAWSATYGYTF
NA,TRBJ1-1,TRBV25-1,NA,TGTGCCAGCAGCACAGGGAGGGTAGGGTACACTGAAGCTTTCTTT,CASSTGRVGYTEAFF
NA,TRBJ1-5,TRBV2,NA,TGTGCCAGCAGTGAAGCGCTTCCAGGGGATCAGCCCCAGCATTTT,CASSEALPGDQPQHF
TRBD2,TRBJ2-1,TRBV7-3,NA,TGTGCCAGCAGCCGGGGACTAGCGGCTTACAATGAGCAGTTCTTC,CASSRGLAAYNEQFF
NA,TRBJ2-1,TRBV19,few,TGTGCCAGTAGTGAGGCTCATAGCTCCTACAATGAGCAGTTCTTC,CASSEAHSSYNEQFF
NA,TRBJ1-4,TRBV18,few,TGTGCCAGCTCACCACCACGCGGGTCCGAAAATGAAAAACTGTTTTTT,CASSPPRGSENEKLFF
NA,TRBJ2-2,TRBV30,NA,TGTGCCTGGAGCGCTATCCCCGGGGCCGGGGAGCTGTTTTTT,CAWSAIPGAGELFF
NA,TRBJ2-3,TRBV19,few,TGTGCCAGTGGACAGTTCGGCGACACAGATACGCAGTATTTT,CASGQFGDTDTQYF
NA,TRBJ1-2,TRBV4-2,many,TGTGCCAGCAGCTCAACAGGGCTCGGCTACACCTTC,CASSSTGLGYTF
TRBD1,TRBJ1-2,TRBV9,few,TGTGCCAGCAGCGATCAGGGGGCAGGGTATGGCTACACCTTC,CASSDQGAGYGYTF
TRBD1,TRBJ2-5,TRBV7-9,few,TGTGCCAGCAGGCAAGGATGGCCGGGACAGGGGTTTCGTGAGACCCAGTACTTC,CASRQGWPGQGFRETQYF
NA,TRBJ2-2,TRBV30,few,TGTGCCTGGAGCAAACTCCCCCCGGGATACACCGGGGAGCTGTTTTTT,CAWSKLPPGYTGELFF
NA,TRBJ1-4,TRBV4-3,NA,TGCGCCAGCAGCCAAGTTGGCCAGGGTCGTGAAAAACTGTTTTTT,CASSQVGQGREKLFF
NA,TRBJ2-7,TRBV18,few,TGTGCCAGCTCACCCGATCTAGAGACTTTTTACGAGCAGTACTTC,CASSPDLETFYEQYF